This TCR beta chain was sequenced in a study of blood T cell repertoires in COVID-19. TCRdb's copy holds only in-frame clones and misses some; the assay was immunoSEQ multiplex PCR. The data hold about 140,000 clones, with about 87% observed a single time. Trimming took off 5 bases at V and 5 bases at J, with 16 bases between the two ends. The CDR3 loop spans 13 amino acids. Germline CDR1 and CDR2: SQVTM and ANQGSEA. The origin of this receptor is a man aged 55 to 70 with active or convalescent COVID-19. Specimen: peripheral blood. This rearrangement joins TRBV29-1 to TRBJ2-7; TRBD1 is a possible D gene (6 bases). The CDR3 region is CSVSPGAGDEQYF. For the CDR3, the DNA is TGCAGCGTTTCCCCCGGGGCAGGGGACGAGCAGTACTTC.